This record concerns one TCR beta chain sequence. Its specificity is unknown. This entry comes from a study of tumor and adjacent non-tumor tissue in lung cancer. Whole-study context: Aged roughly 31 to 80 years, patients included 10 men and several women with stage I to III disease. About 4.17 million productive TCRbeta reads were obtained per sample on average.

No cell sorting was done before RNA was extracted from the tissue. More than 3 cm separated this lung sample from the edge of the tumor. Germline CDR1 MNHNY, CDR2 SVGAGI (reference sequence). The CDR3 sequence is 13 residues long. Trimming pared 6 bases from V and 8 bases from J, leaving 16 bases between. Findings of the study overall: Patients with more diverse tumor TCRs had worse survival. In normal lung, the top 100 clones were significantly more dominant than in tumor.

A modified ARM-PCR protocol with three rounds of nested PCR amplified TCRbeta. TCRdb called the multiplex PCR reads again in MiXCR, with one record for every CDR3 protein. The data hold 100,000 or so distinct CDR3 sequences, with over 55% observed a single time. The sample taken for sequencing was distant non-tumor lung tissue. The chain couples TRBV6-6 to TRBJ1-1; no definite D call. The TCR originated in a man between 25 and 39 years old with non-small cell lung cancer. The CDR3 protein is CASSAAWIREAFF. In DNA, the CDR3 is TGTGCCAGCAGCGCAGCCTGGATTCGGGAAGCTTTCTTT.